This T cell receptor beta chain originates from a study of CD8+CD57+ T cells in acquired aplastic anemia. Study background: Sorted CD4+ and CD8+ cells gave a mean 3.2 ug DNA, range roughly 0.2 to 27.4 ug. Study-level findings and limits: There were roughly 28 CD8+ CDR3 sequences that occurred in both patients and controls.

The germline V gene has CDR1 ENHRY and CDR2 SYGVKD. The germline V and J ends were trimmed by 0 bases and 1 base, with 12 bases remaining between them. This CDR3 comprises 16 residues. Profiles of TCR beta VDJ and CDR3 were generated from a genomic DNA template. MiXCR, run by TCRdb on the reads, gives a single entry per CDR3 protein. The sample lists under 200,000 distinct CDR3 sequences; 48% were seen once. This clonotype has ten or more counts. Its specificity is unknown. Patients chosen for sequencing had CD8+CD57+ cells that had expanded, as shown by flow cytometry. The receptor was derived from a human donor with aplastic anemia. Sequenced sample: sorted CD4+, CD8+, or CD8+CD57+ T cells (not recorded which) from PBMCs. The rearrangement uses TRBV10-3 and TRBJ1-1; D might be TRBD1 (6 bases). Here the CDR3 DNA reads TGTGCCATCAGTGAGTCGAGGGGGTCGGCGAACACTGAAGCTTTCTTT. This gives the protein CAISESRGSANTEAFF.